These 18 T cell receptor beta chains originate from one sample sequenced in a study of CD8 T cells in Susac syndrome. A quantity of about 0.45 to 1 ug RNA underwent reverse transcription using random hexamers. TCRdb re-called the immunoSEQ multiplex PCR reads through MiXCR, storing one row per CDR3 protein. The repertoire holds 150,000 to 200,000 distinct CDR3 sequences, with around 95% as singletons. Material: CD4+ T cells from PBMCs. All receptors derive from a human donor in good health.

In the case of this clonotype: Its ends do not fully match the called genes, so a read error is possible. The chain carries TRBV9 and TRBJ1-4, with TRBD1 identical over 12 bases. This CDR3 is 12 amino acids long. The germline CDR1 and CDR2 sequences are SGDLS and YYNGEE. CDR3 in amino acids: CASSTPGQGAVF. The CDR3 region has the DNA TGTGCCAGCAGCACACCGGGACAGGGGGCGGTTTTT.

V gene TRBV10-3 combines with J gene TRBJ1-1, with D unresolved. Germline-derived CDR1 and CDR2 are ENHRY and SYGVKD. The CDR3 extends over 14 amino acids. V lost 3 bases, J lost 1 base, and 9 bases lay in between. CDR3 nucleotides: TGTGCCATCAGTGAATCCGGGGAGAACACTGAAGCTTTCTTT. The encoded protein is CAISESGENTEAFF.

This chain links TRBV12-3 or TRBV12-4 with TRBJ1-2; TRBD1 might be the D (5 bases). V was clipped by 4 bases and J by 2 bases, with 5 bases between them. The CDR3 is 12 amino acids. As DNA, the CDR3 is TGTGCCAGCAGTTCAGGGAACTATGGCTACACCTTC. This translates into CASSSGNYGYTF.

V is TRBV20-1 and J is TRBJ2-3, with D perhaps matching TRBD1 (6 bases). The CDR3 is 14 residues long. The germline CDR1 and CDR2 sequences are DFQATT and SNEGSKA (reference sequence). The V end was cut by 3 bases, the J end by 4 bases, with 14 bases between. The CDR3, as DNA: TGCAGTGCTAGTGGAGCTGGGGGCTCAGATACGCAGTATTTT. This translates into CSASGAGGSDTQYF.

The rearrangement uses TRBV18 and TRBJ2-3, with 11 nucleotides matching TRBD2. CDR1 is KGHSH and CDR2 is LQKENI in the germline V gene. This CDR3 spans 16 amino acids. The junction had 0 bases not matched to a gene; V was cut back by 0 bases and J by 1 base. The CDR3 nucleotides are TGTGCCAGCTCACCACCGACTAGCGGGGGCACAGATACGCAGTATTTT. Translating gives CASSPPTSGGTDTQYF.

The genes are TRBV5-4 and TRBJ2-2, with TRBD1 matching 11 bases. J gave up 7 bases and V 3 bases, and 5 bases lay outside the gene matches. From germline, CDR1 is SGHNT and CDR2 YYREEE (reference sequence). This CDR3 has 15 residues. The CDR3 region has the DNA TGTGCCAGCAGCTGGACAGGGGGCGCAGTCGGGGAGCTGTTTTTT. Protein product: CASSWTGGAVGELFF.

V and J are TRBV20-1 and TRBJ2-1; D might be TRBD2 (7 bases). The CDR3 runs to 15 residues. Germline V lookup: CDR1 DFQATT, CDR2 SNEGSKA (reference sequence). The V gene lost 1 base and the J gene lost 9 bases, with 19 bases spanning the gap. CDR3 loop: CSARASLGGAGEQFF. CDR3 sequence (DNA): TGCAGTGCTAGAGCATCGCTTGGGGGGGCAGGTGAGCAGTTCTTC.

This chain connects TRBV2 to TRBJ2-3; 7 bases align to TRBD2. The CDR3 runs 14 residues. J was trimmed by 9 bases and V by 3 bases; bases with no gene match: 9. CDR1 is SNHLY, CDR2 FYNNEI, per germline. CDR3 loop: CASSESGGGNTQYF. CDR3 nucleotides: TGTGCCAGCAGTGAGAGTGGCGGGGGAAACACGCAGTATTTT.

This chain joins TRBV4-3 and TRBJ2-7; TRBD1 might be the D (5 bases). The CDR3 is made up of 16 amino acids. Germline V gene sequence: CDR1 LGHNA, CDR2 YSLEER. Trimming stripped 1 base from V and 1 base from J, with 14 bases between. CDR3 protein: CASSQGAGRLSYEQYF. The CDR3 DNA reads TGCGCCAGCAGCCAAGGGGCAGGGCGGCTATCCTACGAGCAGTACTTC.

The gene calls are TRBV3-1 and TRBJ2-3; 9 bases map to TRBD2. Germline loops: CDR1 LGHDT, CDR2 YNNKEL (reference sequence). Trimming cost V 1 base and J 1 base; bases outside gene matches: 6. The CDR3 totals 17 residues. In DNA, the CDR3 is TGTGCCAGCAGCCAAGTTCGCGGGGGGGGGCGCACAGATACGCAGTATTTT. Protein: CASSQVRGGGRTDTQYF.

The chain employs TRBV7-2 and TRBJ1-1; D gene uncertain. The ends were cut back, 6 bases at V and 0 bases at J, with 8 bases in the middle. Germline V gene data show CDR1 as SGHTA and CDR2 as FQGNSA. CDR3 size: 13 residues. CDR3 residues: CASREGLNTEAFF. The CDR3 nucleotides are TGTGCCAGCAGGGAGGGCTTGAACACTGAAGCTTTCTTT.

V gene TRBV28 combines with J gene TRBJ2-4; 10 bases align to TRBD1. V shed 3 bases and J 7 bases; nucleotides not matched to a gene: 6. The germline V gene encodes CDR1 MDHEN and CDR2 SYDVKM. This CDR3 contains 15 residues. The DNA of the CDR3 is TGTGCCAGCAGTTTTGTGAGACAGGGGGCGAACATTCAGTACTTC. Its translation: CASSFVRQGANIQYF.

The V and J genes are TRBV20-1 and TRBJ2-7; weak D call: TRBD2 (5 bases). Looked up from germline, CDR1 is DFQATT and CDR2 is SNEGSKA (reference sequence). V was pared by 7 bases and J by 5 bases, with 12 bases between. This CDR3 spans 11 amino acids. The CDR3 nucleotides are TGCAGTGTCCGGGGTTTCGACGAGCAGTACTTC. Translating gives CSVRGFDEQYF.

The chain recombines TRBV14 with TRBJ2-1; tentatively, D is TRBD2 (5 bases). This CDR3 spans 12 amino acids. Trimming pared 4 bases from V and 7 bases from J, leaving 8 bases between. From germline, CDR1 is SGHDN and CDR2 FVKESK. The CDR3 spells CASSPTRNEQFF. The CDR3 DNA reads as TGTGCCAGCAGCCCAACTAGGAATGAGCAGTTCTTC. The whole variable domain, filled in from reference TRBV14 and TRBJ2-1, reads EAGVTQFPSHSVIEKGQTVTLRCDPISGHDNLYWYRRVMGKEIKFLLHFVKESKQDESGMPNNRFLAERTGGTYSTLKVQPAELEDSGVYFCASSPTRNEQFFGPGTRLTVL.

The chain joins TRBV12-3 or TRBV12-4 to TRBJ1-2; D remains ambiguous. This CDR3 spans 12 amino acids. Trimming shortened V by 3 bases and J by 5 bases, and 7 bases separated the two germline ends. The CDR3 sequence is CASSLDRYGYTF. In DNA, the CDR3 is TGTGCCAGCAGTTTGGATAGATATGGCTACACCTTC.

The table lists this clonotype with a count of one. The chain uses TRBV29-1 and TRBJ2-7; 9 nucleotides line up with TRBD1. Germline V gives CDR1 SQVTM, CDR2 ANQGSEA. This CDR3 has 15 residues. V gave up 3 bases and J gave up 4 bases; unmatched junction bases: 10. CDR3 in DNA: TGCAGCGTTGATACCGGGACAGGGTTCGATTACGAGCAGTACTTC. Translating gives CSVDTGTGFDYEQYF.

The rearrangement links TRBV3-1 to TRBJ2-2, with D hard to call. Trimming pared 0 bases from V and 6 bases from J, leaving 8 bases between. This CDR3 comprises 14 residues. The germline V gene encodes CDR1 LGHDT and CDR2 YNNKEL (reference sequence). The CDR3 region has the DNA TGTGCCAGCAGCCAAGATCGACGTGCCGGGGAGCTGTTTTTT. It is translated as CASSQDRRAGELFF.

V and J are TRBV20-1 and TRBJ2-3, with D possibly being TRBD2 (6 bases). The germline CDR1 and CDR2 sequences are DFQATT and SNEGSKA (reference sequence). Trimming cost V 1 base and J 1 base, with 9 bases left between them. The CDR3 has 14 amino acids. This CDR3 is CSARVGGRTDTQYF. The CDR3, as DNA: TGCAGTGCTAGAGTGGGGGGACGCACAGATACGCAGTATTTT.